Listed below are T cell receptor beta chains from one sample, sequenced in a study of PD-L1 blockade in urothelial cancer. Assay used: immunoSEQ multiplex PCR; TCRdb lists only in-frame clones, some missing. The top ten clones hold about 2.4% of a sample with about 130,000 clones, more than 75% of them seen once. The specimen was PBMCs, collected around atezolizumab (anti-PD-L1) treatment. These TCRs come from a man aged 45-65 years with urothelial cancer. Each CDR3 is given without its conserved first and last residue.

TRBV7-8	TRBJ2-5	13	ASTPMGGVRETQY
TRBV18	TRBJ2-1	14	ASSHEQVSLENEQF
TRBV9	TRBJ1-5	12	ASSPGDSNQPQH
TRBV6-5	TRBJ1-3	14	ASSYSGQSSGNTIY
TRBV9	TRBJ1-4	13	ASSRTGTGDKKLF
TRBV19	TRBJ1-2	13	ASRTVSDANYGYT
TRBV2	TRBJ1-4	12	ASRQGATNEKLF
TRBV6-5	TRBJ1-1	13	ASSYSTRGRTEAF
TRBV7-9	TRBJ1-5	12	ASSLGLSNQPQH
TRBV7-8	TRBJ1-6	11	ASSRLGRSPLH
TRBV28	TRBJ2-7	12	ASRFSGGFYEQY
TRBV7-2	TRBJ2-1	13	ASSLRSTRTHEQF
TRBV11-2	TRBJ1-1	14	ASRPGQGFMNTEAF
TRBV28	TRBJ1-2	13	ASSLGLKSLAGYT
TRBV28	TRBJ2-7	12	ASSLRTGTYEQY
TRBV5-1	TRBJ1-2	13	ASSLNGQGTYGYT
TRBV2	TRBJ2-7	10	ASSGQAYEQY
TRBV6-6	TRBJ2-5	11	ASRREGRETQY
TRBV4-1	TRBJ2-7	14	ASSPVPMGRGYEQY
TRBV7-9	TRBJ2-1	13	ASSLAAGNYNEQF
TRBV29-1	TRBJ2-7	11	SNRRTGGDEQY
TRBV5-4	TRBJ2-3	15	ASSFPAIGGPPDTQY
TRBV5-1	TRBJ2-3	14	ASSLGSLHLTDTQY
TRBV19	TRBJ2-1	11	ASSIGGLNEQF
TRBV28	TRBJ2-7	13	ASSYDSGGGYEQY
TRBV10-3	TRBJ2-1	12	AISESSSGTLQF
TRBV7-9	TRBJ1-2	12	ASSLVGQGSGYT
TRBV4-1	TRBJ2-7	14	ASGRGLAGAMAEQY
TRBV15	TRBJ2-5	14	ATSRDAVGYQETQY
TRBV5-6	TRBJ1-5	13	ASSLAWTGGQPQH
TRBV7-2	TRBJ2-3	11	ASSLIEGNSMW
TRBV11-2	TRBJ2-1	14	ASSALSSGIYNEQF
TRBV11-2	TRBJ1-4	14	ASSLVIQGQGEKLF
TRBV6-5	TRBJ2-7	13	ASSYASSGGYEQY
TRBV10-3	TRBJ1-2	13	AISDRDRGSYGYT
TRBV7-6	TRBJ2-6	12	ASSSGSGANVLT